Only a few counts were recorded for the clone carrying this TCR beta chain. The antigen is not known. This sample was included in a study of beta chain features in type 1 diabetes. Looking at the study overall: Healthy donors resembled patients in age, gender and cell yields.

The study reverse transcribed the entire isolated RNA, so it sequenced expressed TCRB transcripts. Generated by immunoSEQ multiplex PCR, the TCRdb table keeps only in-frame clones and is missing some. The table lists about 370,000 clones, about 10% of them singletons, with less than 0.65% in the top ten. Findings of the study overall: At VDJ recombination sites, type 1 diabetes patients had fewer insertions and more deleted nucleotides. Among all four CD4+ subsets, Type 1 diabetes patients had TCRB CDR3s that were moderately but significantly shorter.

The sequence was collected from a man younger than 45 with type 1 diabetes. Sequenced: central memory CD4+ T cells from blood.

The CDR3 DNA reads as TGTGCCAGCAGCTCCGGGGACAGGGGATATGGCTACACCTTC. Translation: CASSSGDRGYGYTF. The chain recombines TRBV7-2 with TRBJ1-2; 10 positions match TRBD1. The V and J ends lost 4 bases and 5 bases, in that order; junction bases with no gene match: 4. The CDR3 contains 14 residues. Per germline, CDR1 SGHTA and CDR2 FQGNSA.